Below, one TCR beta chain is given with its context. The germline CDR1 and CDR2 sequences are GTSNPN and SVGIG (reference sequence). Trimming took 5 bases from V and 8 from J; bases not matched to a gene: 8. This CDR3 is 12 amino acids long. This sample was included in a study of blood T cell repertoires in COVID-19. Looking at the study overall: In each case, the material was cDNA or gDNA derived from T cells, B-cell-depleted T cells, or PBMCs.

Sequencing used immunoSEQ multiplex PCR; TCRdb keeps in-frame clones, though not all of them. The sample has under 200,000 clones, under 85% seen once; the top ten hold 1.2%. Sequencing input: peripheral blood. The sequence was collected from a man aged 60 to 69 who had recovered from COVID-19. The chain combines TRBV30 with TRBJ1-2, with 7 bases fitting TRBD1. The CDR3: CAWVGTVRGYTF. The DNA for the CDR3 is TGTGCCTGGGTGGGGACAGTGCGCGGCTACACCTTC.